This is a list of T cell receptor beta chains from one sample in a study of EBV T-cell therapy then PD-1 blockade in nasopharyngeal carcinoma. TCRdb keeps only in-frame clones here, not all; method: immunoSEQ multiplex PCR. The sample shows approximately 25,000 clones, over 70% of them seen only once. Antigens of these TCRs are unknown. The sequenced sample was CD8+ T cells from blood, obtained at roughly day 67 from a patient whose treatment included autologous EBV-specific T cells and nivolumab. The receptors stem from a man aged 35-49 years with nasopharyngeal carcinoma. Both conserved end residues are part of each CDR3. Clone sizes are given selectively: once, few, many, or a class where the clone is expanded.

cdr3_aa clone_size j_call v_call cdr3_length
CASSLATGGYSPLHF - TRBJ1-6 TRBV7-9 15
CATSGWTAKETQYF few TRBJ2-5 TRBV24-1 14
CASSWGPDSTEYEQYF - TRBJ2-7 TRBV6-5 16
CASSVKREYEQFF - TRBJ2-1 TRBV13 13
CASSLSDRSTDTQYF - TRBJ2-3 TRBV27 15
CASSTHVSSYEQYF - TRBJ2-7 TRBV2 14
CASSQRAESYNEQFF - TRBJ2-1 TRBV4-1 15
CAWTGLGQGVFYEQYF - TRBJ2-7 TRBV30 16
CASSYGAANYGYTF - TRBJ1-2 TRBV6-2/TRBV6-3 14
CASKGSTEAFF few TRBJ1-1 TRBV6-5 11